This T cell receptor (beta chain) was recovered during a study of patients and donors after allogeneic stem cell transplantation. CDR3 length: 14 residues. Germline CDR1 reads SGHTA; CDR2 reads FQGTGA. Trimming took 2 bases from V and 4 from J, leaving 11 bases between them. TCRdb re-called the RT-PCR reads through MiXCR, storing one row per CDR3 protein. The profile shows more than 150,000 distinct CDR3 sequences, roughly 22% of them singletons. The clonotype was recovered from a human donor who was either an allogeneic HSCT recipient or a stem cell or donor lymphocyte infusion donor (not recorded which). It is not recorded whose cells these are; they may come from a transplant donor. The specimen was blood, either unsorted or a sorted T cell fraction (not recorded which). The genes are TRBV7-3 and TRBJ2-5; either TRBD1 or TRBD2 may supply D (5 bases each). The CDR3 spells CASSLPGPGETQYF. The DNA for the CDR3 is TGTGCCAGCAGCTTACCGGGACCAGGAGAGACCCAGTACTTC. Complete variable domain (other parts from reference TRBV7-3 and TRBJ2-5): GAGVSQTPSNKVTEKGKYVELRCDPISGHTALYWYRQSLGQGPEFLIYFQGTGAADDSGLPNDRFFAVRPEGSVSTLKIQRTERGDSAVYLCASSLPGPGETQYFGPGTRLLVL.